At least ten counts were recorded for the clone carrying this T cell receptor beta chain. The antigen is undetermined. The CDR3 length is 14 residues. The ends were cut back, 3 bases at V and 6 bases at J, with 14 bases in the middle. From germline, CDR1 is SGHDN and CDR2 FVKESK. These data originate in a study of blood T cells in healthy people across ages. Sample-barcoded 5' priming and a J-beta primer mix drove a second PCR of about 7 to 11 cycles. TCRdb reanalysed the 5' RACE reads using MiXCR and keeps one entry per CDR3 protein. The table lists about 1.7 million distinct CDR3 sequences, approximately 30% of them singletons. Overall study results and limits: Measured against age, TCR beta diversity per million T cells decreased in a roughly linear manner. Researchers judged that diversity estimates from one million T cells fell short of true values.

The chain combines TRBV14 with TRBJ1-1, with D perhaps TRBD1 (5 bases). The sample was blood. The origin of this receptor is a woman aged 30 to 39 in good health. The CDR3 bases are TGTGCCAGCAGCCAGGGCTTTCAGGGAGCTGAAGCTTTCTTT. Translated, it gives CASSQGFQGAEAFF.